This passage covers 28 T cell receptor beta chains from one sample sequenced in a study of blood T cell repertoires in COVID-19. The assay was immunoSEQ multiplex PCR, and TCRdb's table has in-frame clones only and misses some. The data show 90,000 or so clones, with roughly 82% seen just once and approximately 8% held by the top ten. The material sequenced was peripheral blood. These receptors were obtained from a man aged 50-59 years with active COVID-19.

The chain couples TRBV5-1 to TRBJ2-6, with 9 nucleotides matching TRBD2. The CDR3 has 19 residues. The germline V gene encodes CDR1 SGHRS and CDR2 YFSETQ. J lost 0 bases, V lost 5 bases, and 12 bases had no gene match. The CDR3 DNA sequence: TGCGCCAGCAGGTTCGGTGGGGCTAGCGGGAACTCTGGGGCCAACGTCCTGACTTTC. This codes for CASRFGGASGNSGANVLTF.

The chain has TRBV7-2 and TRBJ2-1; a possible D gene is TRBD2 (6 bases). Trimming pared 1 base from V and 1 base from J, leaving 8 bases between. CDR1 is SGHTA, CDR2 FQGNSA, per germline. The CDR3 extends over 15 amino acids. The CDR3 loop is CASSLGRGSYNEQFF. CDR3 DNA: TGTGCCAGCAGCTTAGGACGGGGGTCCTACAATGAGCAGTTCTTC.

The V and J genes are TRBV3-1 (or the pseudogene TRBV3-2) and TRBJ1-2, with a weak D call TRBD1 (6 bases). Germline CDR1 is LGHDT and CDR2 is YNNKEL (reference sequence). Trimming pared 3 bases from V and 4 bases from J, leaving 18 bases between. The CDR3 consists of 16 residues. The CDR3 loop reads CASSHGLRGAGYGYTF. CDR3 nucleotide sequence: TGTGCCAGCAGCCATGGTCTCAGGGGCGCGGGCTATGGCTACACCTTC.

The rearrangement links TRBV6-6 to TRBJ1-4; possible D gene TRBD1, 6 bases. Germline CDR1 reads MNHNY; CDR2 reads SVGAGI (reference sequence). The CDR3 spans 13 residues. Trimming pared 8 bases from V and 7 bases from J, leaving 14 bases between. Here the CDR3 DNA reads TGTGCCAGCCGCGGGGGCGAGGGTGAAAAACTGTTTTTT. Translating it yields CASRGGEGEKLFF.

The CDR3 sequence is CASSTGLAGEDIQYF. The CDR3 DNA reads as TGTGCCAGCAGTACGGGACTAGCGGGTGAGGACATTCAGTACTTC. The genes are TRBV25-1 and TRBJ2-4; TRBD2 agrees at 12 bases. This CDR3 is built from 15 residues. CDR1 MGHDK and CDR2 SYGVNS come from the germline V gene. The V gene end was trimmed by 5 bases and the J gene end by 8 bases; junction bases not matched to a gene: 7.

The J gene is TRBJ2-3, the V gene TRBV25-1, with D possibly matching TRBD1 (8 bases). V lost 5 bases and J lost 0, with 15 bases in between. The germline CDR1 and CDR2 sequences are MGHDK and SYGVNS. The CDR3 covers 16 residues. This CDR3 reads CASSTGGGPSTDTQYF. CDR3 DNA: TGTGCCAGCAGTACAGGGGGGGGCCCAAGCACAGATACGCAGTATTTT.

The rearrangement joins TRBV7-9 to TRBJ2-1; 7 nucleotides align to TRBD1. V lost 1 base, J lost 3 bases, and 12 bases stayed unmatched. The CDR3 extends over 18 amino acids. The germline CDR1 and CDR2 sequences are SEHNR and FQNEAQ (reference sequence). The CDR3 DNA is TGTGCCAGCAGCTTAGACAGGGGTTCCTTTCACCGCTACAATGAGCAGTTCTTC. Amino acids: CASSLDRGSFHRYNEQFF.

The CDR3 is CASRRGANTEAFF. The CDR3 nucleotides read TGTGCCAGCAGAAGAGGCGCTAACACTGAAGCTTTCTTT. J is TRBJ1-1 and V is TRBV25-1; D remains unclear. Per the germline V gene, CDR1 is MGHDK and CDR2 is SYGVNS. The CDR3 length is 13 residues. V was shortened by 6 bases and J by 2 bases, with 10 bases between the two germline ends.

The V gene is TRBV3-1 (or the pseudogene TRBV3-2), the J gene TRBJ2-1; TRBD1 matches at 11 bases. Germline lookup yields CDR1 LGHDT and CDR2 YNNKEL (reference sequence). This CDR3 region has 18 residues. V lost 3 bases, J lost 3 bases, and 10 bases stayed unmatched. In nucleotides, the CDR3 is TGTGCCAGCAGCCAGCCCCTTCCGGGACAGGGGGGCTACAATGAGCAGTTCTTC. It yields the protein CASSQPLPGQGGYNEQFF.

This clone has just one count. The chain uses TRBV18 and TRBJ2-7; 10 nucleotides match TRBD1. Germline lookup yields CDR1 KGHSH and CDR2 LQKENI. This CDR3 spans 13 amino acids. After removal of 5 bases from V and 4 bases from J, the junction contained 2 bases not matched to a gene. The CDR3 DNA follows: TGTGCCAGCTCAACGGACAGGGGGTACGAGCAGTACTTC. It yields the protein CASSTDRGYEQYF.

The chain recombines TRBV10-3 with TRBJ2-3; 7 bases fit TRBD2. Germline V lookup: CDR1 ENHRY, CDR2 SYGVKD. The CDR3 sequence is 14 residues long. J was trimmed by 2 bases and V by 6 bases; bases with no gene match: 5. CDR3: CAISGGTDTDTQYF. The CDR3 nucleotides read TGTGCCATCAGCGGGGGGACTGACACAGATACGCAGTATTTT.

The chain couples TRBV28 to TRBJ1-1, with 8 bases identical to TRBD1. In germline, CDR1 is MDHEN, CDR2 SYDVKM. Trimming took 3 bases from V and 5 from J; bases not matched to a gene: 11. This CDR3 is built from 16 residues. The CDR3: CASSFGTGLGGTEAFF. CDR3 sequence (DNA): TGTGCCAGCAGTTTTGGGACAGGACTGGGGGGGACTGAAGCTTTCTTT.

The CDR3 loop is CAWSRRALYNSPLHF. The CDR3 DNA is TGTGCCTGGAGTCGCAGGGCCCTCTATAATTCACCCCTCCACTTT. This sequence joins TRBV30 and TRBJ1-6, with a possible D match to TRBD1 (5 bases). Germline CDR1 and CDR2: GTSNPN and SVGIG (reference sequence). This CDR3 contains 15 residues. Deletions cut 2 bases from V and 3 bases from J, with 11 bases between.

The J gene is TRBJ1-5, the V gene TRBV28; 7 nucleotides line up with TRBD1. V gave up 6 bases and J gave up 3 bases; unmatched junction bases: 5. From germline, CDR1 is MDHEN and CDR2 SYDVKM. This CDR3 has 14 residues. CDR3 DNA: TGTGCCAGCAGGGGTGGACAGGTCAATCAGCCCCAGCATTTT. Its protein is CASRGGQVNQPQHF.

The V call is TRBV28, the J call TRBJ2-7, with 11 bases identical to TRBD2. Germline V gene sequence: CDR1 MDHEN, CDR2 SYDVKM. CDR3 length: 14 residues. With V trimmed by 7 bases and J by 4 bases, 6 bases remained unmatched. CDR3 amino acids: CASTTSGSVYEQYF. CDR3 nucleotides: TGTGCCAGCACAACTAGCGGGAGTGTGTACGAGCAGTACTTC. Complete variable domain (other parts from reference TRBV28 and TRBJ2-7): DVKVTQSSRYLVKRTGEKVFLECVQDMDHENMFWYRQDPGLGLRLIYFSYDVKMKEKGDIPEGYSVSREKKERFSLILESASTNQTSMYLCASTTSGSVYEQYFGPGTRLTVT.

This clone was counted once. This chain connects TRBV3-1 (or the pseudogene TRBV3-2) to TRBJ1-2; 12 bases agree with TRBD1. Germline loops: CDR1 LGHDT, CDR2 YNNKEL (reference sequence). V gave up 2 bases and J gave up 10 bases; unmatched junction bases: 8. This CDR3 comprises 15 residues. CDR3 protein: CASSQHYRDRGLYTF. CDR3 in DNA: TGTGCCAGCAGCCAACACTACCGGGACAGGGGGCTCTACACCTTC.

This clone appeared a few times. The rearrangement joins TRBV18 to TRBJ2-1; 9 bases are a match to TRBD2. V gave up 0 bases and J gave up 8 bases; unmatched junction bases: 11. The CDR3 loop spans 17 amino acids. Germline values: CDR1 KGHSH, CDR2 LQKENI. The CDR3 sequence is CASSPPEWASGKDEQFF. The CDR3 DNA reads TGTGCCAGCTCACCACCGGAATGGGCTAGCGGGAAGGATGAGCAGTTCTTC.

This rearrangement joins TRBV6-2 or TRBV6-3 to TRBJ2-3, with 8 bases that match TRBD2. V was clipped by 8 bases and J by 3 bases; unmatched bases: 7. The CDR3 runs to 14 residues. Germline assignment: CDR1 MNHEY and CDR2 SVGEGT. CDR3 DNA: TGTGCCAGCGGCCCAAGCGGGAGTACAGATACGCAGTATTTT. Its translation: CASGPSGSTDTQYF.

The chain couples TRBV30 to TRBJ2-7; D unresolved. Germline CDR1 GTSNPN, CDR2 SVGIG (reference sequence). V lost 0 bases and J 2 bases, leaving 11 bases between the germline ends. The CDR3 covers 14 residues. CDR3 sequence reads: CAWSVAVGAYEQYF. The CDR3 coding sequence is TGTGCCTGGAGTGTCGCGGTCGGCGCCTACGAGCAGTACTTC.

The V call is TRBV3-1 (or the pseudogene TRBV3-2), the J call TRBJ2-7; 12 bases fit TRBD2. V shed 6 bases and J 3 bases; nucleotides not matched to a gene: 6. There are 15 residues in the CDR3. Germline V gene data show CDR1 as LGHDT and CDR2 as YNNKEL (reference sequence). CDR3 sequence: CASSQTSGRSYEQYF. The CDR3 nucleotides are TGTGCCAGCAGTCAGACTAGCGGGAGAAGCTACGAGCAGTACTTC.

The rearrangement joins TRBV19 to TRBJ1-1, with a weak D call TRBD1 (5 bases). This CDR3 spans 16 amino acids. The V gene's germline CDR1 is LNHDA and CDR2 SQIVND (reference sequence). The germline V and J ends were trimmed by 1 base and 0 bases, with 12 bases remaining between them. CDR3 nucleotides: TGTGCCAGTAGTATAGCTTTTCGGGGGATGAACACTGAAGCTTTCTTT. Protein product: CASSIAFRGMNTEAFF.

V usage is TRBV24-1 and J usage is TRBJ1-6; TRBD1 aligns across 9 bases. CDR1 KGHDR and CDR2 SFDVKD come from the germline V gene. This CDR3 contains 15 residues. V lost 4 bases, J lost 7 bases, and 4 bases stayed unmatched. CDR3 nucleotides: TGTGCCACCAGTGAGGGGACAGGGAGCAATTCACCCCTCCACTTT. Translating it yields CATSEGTGSNSPLHF.

This chain connects TRBV30 to TRBJ1-1; 8 nucleotides align to TRBD1. The CDR3 runs to 14 residues. The V segment lost 3 bases and the J segment 5 bases; nucleotides outside the gene matches: 8. CDR1 is GTSNPN and CDR2 is SVGIG in the germline V gene (reference sequence). CDR3 residues: CAWRGTGVWTEAFF. The CDR3 DNA reads TGTGCCTGGAGGGGGACAGGTGTGTGGACTGAAGCTTTCTTT.

The chain links TRBV6-6 to TRBJ1-6; 8 bases line up with TRBD1. This CDR3 has 14 amino acids. Germline V gene sequence: CDR1 MNHNY, CDR2 SVGAGI (reference sequence). With 6 bases clipped from V and 7 bases from J, the junction kept 5 bases outside the gene matches. For the CDR3, the DNA is TGTGCCAGCAGCCAGGACAGGGACAATTCACCCCTCCACTTT. Its translation: CASSQDRDNSPLHF.

This chain joins TRBV29-1 and TRBJ2-3; maybe TRBD2 (5 bases). The CDR3 sequence is 12 residues long. Germline V gene sequence: CDR1 SQVTM, CDR2 ANQGSEA. V lost 7 bases and J lost 4, with 12 bases in between. The CDR3 bases are TGCAGCGCCCTGCGGGTTTCAGATACGCAGTATTTT. Amino acid sequence: CSALRVSDTQYF.

The chain employs TRBV28 and TRBJ1-2; D is possibly TRBD1 (5 bases). The V gene's germline CDR1 is MDHEN and CDR2 SYDVKM. V lost 8 bases, J lost 4 bases, and 35 bases lay in between. This CDR3 has 20 amino acids. The DNA for the CDR3 is TGTGCCAGCCGTCCGGGCCCGGGGGGTCTGATTGGCCTCCGGGGCTATGGCTACACCTTC. Its protein product is CASRPGPGGLIGLRGYGYTF.

The chain combines TRBV27 with TRBJ1-6; D might be TRBD1 (6 bases). The CDR3 has 14 amino acids. V was cut by 6 bases and J by 4 bases, with 10 bases left in between. Per germline, CDR1 MNHEY and CDR2 SMNVEV (reference sequence). The CDR3 loop is CASRWTDYNSPLHF. DNA for the CDR3: TGTGCCAGCAGATGGACAGATTATAATTCACCCCTCCACTTT.

This sequence joins TRBV6-1 and TRBJ2-1, with D possibly being TRBD2 (6 bases). V lost 2 bases and J 3 bases, leaving 14 bases between the germline ends. The CDR3 loop spans 16 amino acids. CDR1 MNHNS and CDR2 SASEGT come from the germline V gene. CDR3 DNA: TGTGCCAGCAGTGAATATGGGGGGAAGGTCTACAATGAGCAGTTCTTC. Protein sequence: CASSEYGGKVYNEQFF.